This T cell receptor (beta chain) appears in the sequencing data of a study of neurological immune-mediated disorders. This clonotype was counted at least ten times. Germline CDR1 and CDR2: LGHDT and YNNKEL (reference sequence). Germline trimming cut 0 bases from V and 6 bases from J; bases unmatched to any gene: 4. The CDR3 length is 15 residues. From the 5' RACE reads, TCRdb called clonotypes with MiXCR, one entry per CDR3 protein. The sample has roughly 47,000 distinct CDR3 sequences, 3.5% to 5.5% seen once. The genes are TRBV3-1 and TRBJ2-1; 8 bases are a match to TRBD2. This clonotype originated in a woman aged 55-69 years with multiple sclerosis. The source material was PBMCs. The CDR3 DNA reads TGTGCCAGCAGCCAAGATCGAGGGACTAGCAATGAGCAGTTCTTC. It specifies CASSQDRGTSNEQFF.